Sequencing of this T cell receptor (beta chain) was carried out in a study of T cell responses to AZD1222 COVID-19 vaccine. Assay: immunoSEQ multiplex PCR; the TCRdb copy retains only in-frame clones and omits some. The sample has 100,000 to 150,000 clones; around 87% are singletons. There are 14 residues in the CDR3. Trimming removed 4 bases from V and 6 bases from J, with 15 bases in between. Germline CDR1 SGHRS, CDR2 YFSETQ. The sample here was peripheral blood, taken on day 0 of AZD1222 vaccination. V usage is TRBV5-1 and J usage is TRBJ2-3; D may be TRBD1 or TRBD2 (5 bases each). The origin of this receptor is an adult in good health. CDR3 sequence (DNA): TGCGCCAGCAGCCCGGGACGGGTGAAGGATACGCAGTATTTT. This encodes CASSPGRVKDTQYF.